A single sample is the source of the 21 T cell receptor beta chains below, sequenced in a study of naive and memory T cell subsets. The beta constant-region primer was an equimolar mix of two oligonucleotides covering TRBC1 and TRBC2. Ligated cDNA was amplified by four rounds of PCR with nested alpha and beta constant-region primers and SP2. TCRdb re-analysed the UMI-ligation and nested PCR reads in MiXCR, keeping a single row per CDR3 protein. The table has some 8,000 distinct CDR3 sequences, roughly 30% seen once. The sequenced material came from CD8+ TEMRA cells from blood. Subset indicated: effector memory re-expressing CD45RA, CD45RA+ CD27-. All receptors come from a human donor in good health.

Sample share makes this clonotype medium-sized. The CDR3 DNA reads TGTGCCACCAGTGAATCTTCCTCAGGGGAGCTGTTTTTT. Protein sequence: CATSESSSGELFF. The chain is built from TRBV24-1 and TRBJ2-2; no firm D call. V was pared by 4 bases and J by 8 bases, with 10 bases between. The CDR3 has 13 residues. Per germline, CDR1 KGHDR and CDR2 SFDVKD.

This clonotype was counted between two and nine times. The rearrangement links TRBV28 to TRBJ2-7; D gene unclear. V shed 5 bases and J shed 0 bases, with 11 bases lying between them. Germline CDR1 is MDHEN and CDR2 is SYDVKM. The CDR3 has 14 amino acids. CDR3 sequence reads: CASSPRIVSYEQYF. The CDR3 bases are TGTGCCAGCAGTCCCAGGATTGTCTCCTACGAGCAGTACTTC.

This clonotype has only a few counts. The chain has TRBV12-3 or TRBV12-4 and TRBJ1-1; weak D call: TRBD1 (5 bases). Trimming shortened V by 1 base and J by 5 bases, and 14 bases separated the two germline ends. The CDR3 is made up of 15 amino acids. The CDR3 nucleotides read TGTGCCAGCAGTTTAGGGGTCAGGGTAGGGACTGAAGCTTTCTTT. Amino acid sequence: CASSLGVRVGTEAFF.

This chain uses TRBV10-3 with TRBJ2-1; D is uncertain. The germline V and J ends were trimmed by 2 bases and 5 bases, with 13 bases remaining between them. The germline V gene encodes CDR1 ENHRY and CDR2 SYGVKD. This CDR3 spans 15 amino acids. CDR3 amino acids: CAISEVIVNNNEQFF. CDR3 nucleotides: TGTGCCATCAGTGAGGTGATTGTTAATAACAATGAGCAGTTCTTC.

The chain links TRBV20-1 to TRBJ1-1, with D maybe TRBD1 (5 bases). CDR3 length: 14 amino acids. The germline V and J ends were trimmed by 6 bases and 0 bases, with 14 bases remaining between them. Germline V gene lookup returns CDR1 DFQATT and CDR2 SNEGSKA (reference sequence). The CDR3 here is CSAIPGRMNTEAFF. The CDR3 region has the DNA TGCAGTGCCATACCGGGGCGGATGAACACTGAAGCTTTCTTT.

This clonotype occurred many times. V gene TRBV9 combines with J gene TRBJ2-5; D gene unclear. The CDR3 is 13 residues long. V lost 0 bases, J lost 3 bases, and 6 bases lay in between. Germline loops: CDR1 SGDLS, CDR2 YYNGEE. DNA of the CDR3: TGTGCCAGCAGCGTAGTCAGTGAAGAGACCCAGTACTTC. Protein product: CASSVVSEETQYF.

V is TRBV5-6 and J is TRBJ1-3; D unclear. Germline CDR1 reads SGHDT; CDR2 reads YYEEEE. Deletions cut 4 bases from V and 0 bases from J, with 8 bases between. This CDR3 is 14 amino acids long. CDR3 DNA: TGTGCCAGCAGCGCCTTCTTCTCTGGAAACACCATATATTTT. Its translation: CASSAFFSGNTIYF.

The chain is built from TRBV6-1 and TRBJ2-5; a possible D gene is TRBD1 (5 bases). Trimming removed 6 bases at V and 5 bases at J, with 25 bases between. Looked up from germline, CDR1 is MNHNS and CDR2 is SASEGT. CDR3 length: 17 residues. CDR3 nucleotide sequence: TGTGCCAGCAGAATGGGGCCCCTTACCCCTTTGGGGGAGACCCAGTACTTC. It translates to CASRMGPLTPLGETQYF.

This clonotype was counted many times. The rearrangement uses TRBV20-1 and TRBJ2-7; possibly TRBD2 for D (5 bases). Trimming cost V 6 bases and J 1 base, with 16 bases left between them. The CDR3 has 14 amino acids. CDR1 is DFQATT, CDR2 SNEGSKA, per germline (reference sequence). Here the CDR3 reads CSAGDYDVSYEQYF. The CDR3 region has the DNA TGCAGTGCCGGAGACTACGACGTGTCCTACGAGCAGTACTTC.

The chain links TRBV2 to TRBJ1-5, with a possible D match to TRBD1 (6 bases). Looked up from germline, CDR1 is SNHLY and CDR2 is FYNNEI. The V end lost 7 bases, the J end lost 2 bases, and 12 bases lay between the germline ends. The CDR3 sequence is 14 residues long. In DNA form, the CDR3 reads TGTGCCAGCAAATCCGCAGGGGGCAATCAGCCCCAGCATTTT. Its translation: CASKSAGGNQPQHF. The full variable domain, its missing parts supplied by reference TRBV2 and TRBJ1-5, is EPEVTQTPSHQVTQMGQEVILRCVPISNHLYFYWYRQILGQKVEFLVSFYNNEISEKSEIFDDQFSVERPDGSNFTLKIRSTKLEDSAMYFCASKSAGGNQPQHFGDGTRLSIL.

The V and J genes are TRBV7-6 and TRBJ2-3, with D hard to call. Looked up from germline, CDR1 is SGHVS and CDR2 is FNYEAQ. The CDR3 consists of 13 residues. Trimming stripped 4 bases from V and 5 bases from J, with 10 bases between. CDR3 protein: CASSSLGVDTQYF. The CDR3 region has the DNA TGTGCCAGCAGCTCCCTAGGCGTAGATACGCAGTATTTT.

The CDR3 here is CASSLSRVSSPDTQYF. Written as DNA, the CDR3 is TGTGCCAGCAGTCTGTCCCGGGTTAGTAGCCCAGATACGCAGTATTTT. The gene calls are TRBV27 and TRBJ2-3; no clear D gene. In germline, CDR1 is MNHEY, CDR2 SMNVEV (reference sequence). The CDR3 has 16 amino acids. V gave up 5 bases and J gave up 4 bases, with 19 bases separating them.

The chain links TRBV10-3 to TRBJ1-1; unclear D gene. CDR1 ENHRY and CDR2 SYGVKD come from the germline V gene. The CDR3 contains 12 residues. Trimming removed 10 bases from V and 5 bases from J, with 14 bases in between. CDR3 sequence reads: CASQDIGTEAFF. For the CDR3, the DNA is TGTGCCAGCCAGGATATAGGGACTGAAGCTTTCTTT.

This clonotype was counted a few times. The J gene is TRBJ2-1, the V gene TRBV7-9; D unclear. V lost 5 bases and J lost 4, with 3 bases in between. Germline V gene sequence: CDR1 SEHNR, CDR2 FQNEAQ (reference sequence). CDR3 size: 11 residues. CDR3 sequence (DNA): TGTGCCAGCAGCCCTTACAATGAGCAGTTCTTC. This codes for CASSPYNEQFF.

V and J are TRBV2 and TRBJ1-1; no firm D call. Germline values: CDR1 SNHLY, CDR2 FYNNEI. The CDR3 is made up of 13 amino acids. V was pared by 10 bases and J by 0 bases, with 12 bases between. The CDR3 here is CAIAFSMNTEAFF. For the CDR3, the DNA is TGTGCCATCGCGTTCTCCATGAACACTGAAGCTTTCTTT. The full variable domain, completed using reference TRBV2 and TRBJ1-1, is EPEVTQTPSHQVTQMGQEVILRCVPISNHLYFYWYRQILGQKVEFLVSFYNNEISEKSEIFDDQFSVERPDGSNFTLKIRSTKLEDSAMYFCAIAFSMNTEAFFGQGTRLTVV.

The rearrangement joins TRBV6-4 to TRBJ2-1; D is ambiguous. The CDR3 has 15 residues. The germline V gene has CDR1 MRHNA and CDR2 SNTAGT. Deletions cut 4 bases from V and 0 bases from J, with 10 bases between. The CDR3 DNA sequence: TGTGCCAGCAGTGGTGCTCCTAGCTCCTACAATGAGCAGTTCTTC. This encodes CASSGAPSSYNEQFF.

This clonotype was observed a single time. This chain connects TRBV6-2 or TRBV6-3 to TRBJ2-2, with 9 nucleotides matching TRBD1. The CDR3 has 15 amino acids. The trim removed 5 bases at V and 3 bases at J, leaving 4 bases unmatched. Germline CDR1 MNHEY, CDR2 SVGEGT. The CDR3 nucleotides read TGTGCCAGCAGTACGGGACAGGGTGACACCGGGGAGCTGTTTTTT. The encoded protein is CASSTGQGDTGELFF.

This sequence joins TRBV7-9 and TRBJ1-1; D call uncertain. Germline lookup yields CDR1 SEHNR and CDR2 FQNEAQ (reference sequence). Between the trimmed V and J ends, which lost 0 bases and 8 bases, there was a span of 7 bases. This CDR3 region has 12 residues. In DNA form, the CDR3 reads TGTGCCAGCAGCTTAGCTTCCCAGGAAGCTTTCTTT. Translating it yields CASSLASQEAFF.

This clonotype turned up a few times. This sequence joins TRBV2 and TRBJ1-5; TRBD1 might be the D (6 bases). V lost 2 bases and J 5 bases, leaving 13 bases between the germline ends. The germline CDR1 and CDR2 sequences are SNHLY and FYNNEI. This CDR3 has 15 amino acids. The CDR3 loop reads CASSETRTDYQPQHF. DNA for the CDR3: TGTGCCAGCAGTGAAACCAGGACAGACTATCAGCCCCAGCATTTT.

The chain carries TRBV19 and TRBJ2-2; possible D gene TRBD1, 6 bases. Trimming took off 3 bases at V and 6 bases at J, with 11 bases between the two ends. The CDR3 sequence is 14 residues long. The germline V gene encodes CDR1 LNHDA and CDR2 SQIVND (reference sequence). Here the CDR3 DNA reads TGTGCCAGTAGTATCGTCACAGGGTCCGGGGAGCTGTTTTTT. Translated: CASSIVTGSGELFF.

This clonotype was found a few times. The chain carries TRBV3-1 and TRBJ2-3, with 11 bases lining up with TRBD2. CDR1 and CDR2 (germline): LGHDT, YNNKEL (reference sequence). With V trimmed by 0 bases and J by 5 bases, 7 bases remained unmatched. CDR3 length equals 17 residues. For the CDR3, the DNA is TGTGCCAGCAGCCAAGAGGTCCTAGCGGGAGGAAAAGATACGCAGTATTTT. Encoded protein: CASSQEVLAGGKDTQYF.